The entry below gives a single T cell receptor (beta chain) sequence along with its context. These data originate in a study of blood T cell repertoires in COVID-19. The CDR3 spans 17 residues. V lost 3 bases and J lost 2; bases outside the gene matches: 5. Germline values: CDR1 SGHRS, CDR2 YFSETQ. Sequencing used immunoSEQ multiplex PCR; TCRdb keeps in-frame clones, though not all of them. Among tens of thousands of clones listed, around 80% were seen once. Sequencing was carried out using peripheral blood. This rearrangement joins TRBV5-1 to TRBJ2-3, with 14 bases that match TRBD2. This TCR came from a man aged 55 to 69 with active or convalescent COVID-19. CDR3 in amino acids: CASSSLTSGGATDTQYF. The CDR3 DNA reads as TGCGCCAGCAGCTCCCTGACTAGCGGGGGGGCCACAGATACGCAGTATTTT.